This T cell receptor beta chain was sequenced during a study of OX40 agonist ivuxolimab in advanced cancers. The CDR3 runs 13 residues. Trimming removed 1 base from V and 7 bases from J, with 7 bases in between. Per germline, CDR1 SGHTA and CDR2 FQGTGA. Assay: immunoSEQ multiplex PCR; the TCRdb copy retains only in-frame clones and omits some. The table lists 80,000 or so clones, 80% to 95% of them singletons. The clonotype was recovered from an adult with an advanced solid tumor such as melanoma, head and neck, liver or kidney cancer. The input for sequencing was CD4+ or CD8+ T cells sorted from blood, taken in a trial of the OX40 agonist ivuxolimab. V is TRBV7-3 and J is TRBJ1-4, with D unresolved. DNA for the CDR3: TGTGCCAGCAGCTTAAAGCGGGGTGAAAAACTGTTTTTT. Translated: CASSLKRGEKLFF.